The clone carrying this TCR beta chain was found many times. The antigen remains undetermined. These data belong to a study of regulatory T cells in long-lasting Graves disease. Broader study findings: Peripheral blood alone, not thyroid tissue, underwent study.

Time point: newly diagnosed GD, antithyroid drugs for less than 3 months. The TCR library was made from RNA extracted from PBMCs. Trimming shortened V by 5 bases and J by 6 bases, and 16 bases separated the two germline ends. The CDR3 loop spans 14 amino acids. Researchers made TCR beta libraries by using iRepertoire HTBI primers and running Arm-PCR on CDR3 regions. TCRdb analysed the multiplex PCR reads with MiXCR anew, one entry per CDR3 protein. The table shows 400,000 to 500,000 distinct CDR3 sequences, with roughly 17% occurring only once. The same specimen was also included in a second study, on T cells in Graves' hyperthyroidism and ophthalmopathy.

This sequence originates from a woman in her twenties or thirties with Graves disease. The V gene is TRBV12-3 or TRBV12-4, the J gene TRBJ1-1; possibly TRBD1 for D (6 bases). The sample in question was peripheral blood mononuclear cells (PBMCs), obtained at new diagnosis, from a patient treated with antithyroid drugs. CDR3: CASSADSRKAEAFF. CDR3 bases: TGTGCCAGCAGTGCGGACAGCCGAAAGGCTGAAGCTTTCTTT.